This section outlines one T cell receptor beta chain sequence together with its context. Its antigen is not known. These data belong to a study of identical twins. Findings of the study overall: Cross-sectional statistics, not tracking of the same donors, supported the conclusions. Excess low generation probability was seen in twin-shared out-of-frame alpha sequences.

Each cDNA held unique molecular identifiers, and template switching gave it a universal primer site. TCRdb redid the calling of the 5' RACE reads with MiXCR, one entry per CDR3 protein. The sample gives approximately 470,000 distinct CDR3 sequences, 14% of which show up once; about 0.53% is in the top ten. CDR3 size: 14 residues. In germline, CDR1 is SNHLY, CDR2 FYNNEI. With 7 bases clipped from V and 9 bases from J, the junction kept 14 bases outside the gene matches. The data also belong to a second study, concerning yellow fever vaccine responses in identical twins.

This TCR was sampled from a woman aged 18 to 35 in good health. What was sequenced was CD4+ T cells sorted from blood. The V call is TRBV2, the J call TRBJ2-7; the match to TRBD2 covers 8 bases. The CDR3 reads CASKGGGPVQLQYF. The CDR3 DNA sequence: TGTGCCAGCAAGGGCGGGGGGCCTGTACAATTGCAGTACTTC.